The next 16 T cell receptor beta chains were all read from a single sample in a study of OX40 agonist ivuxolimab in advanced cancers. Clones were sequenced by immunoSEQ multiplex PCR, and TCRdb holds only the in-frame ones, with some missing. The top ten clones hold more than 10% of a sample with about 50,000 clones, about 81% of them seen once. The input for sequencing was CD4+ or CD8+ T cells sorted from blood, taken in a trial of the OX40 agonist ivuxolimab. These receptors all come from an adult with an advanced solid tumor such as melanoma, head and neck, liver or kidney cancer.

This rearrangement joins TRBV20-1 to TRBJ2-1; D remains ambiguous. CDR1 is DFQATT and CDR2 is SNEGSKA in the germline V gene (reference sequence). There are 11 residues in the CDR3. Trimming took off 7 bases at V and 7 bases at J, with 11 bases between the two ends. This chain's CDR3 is CSGTRWNEQFF. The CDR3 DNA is TGCAGTGGGACCAGGTGGAATGAGCAGTTCTTC.

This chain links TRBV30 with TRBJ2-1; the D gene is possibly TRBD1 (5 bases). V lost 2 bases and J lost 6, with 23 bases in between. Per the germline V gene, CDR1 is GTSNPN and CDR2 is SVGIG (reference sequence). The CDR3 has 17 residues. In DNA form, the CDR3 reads TGTGCCTGGAGTCCACCCCTGGGGCGAACTAAGACCAATGAGCAGTTCTTC. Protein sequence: CAWSPPLGRTKTNEQFF. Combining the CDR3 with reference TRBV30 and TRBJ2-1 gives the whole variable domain SQTIHQWPATLVQPVGSPLSLECTVEGTSNPNLYWYRQAAGRGLQLLFYSVGIGQISSEVPQNLSASRPQDRQFILSSKKLLLSDSGFYLCAWSPPLGRTKTNEQFFGPGTRLTVL.

The CDR3 DNA reads TGTGCCAGCACCTCTCCTCACACGGGGGGCTACACCTTC. Translation gives CASTSPHTGGYTF. The chain carries TRBV6-5 and TRBJ1-2; D is uncertain. The ends were cut back, 7 bases at V and 8 bases at J, with 17 bases in the middle. Germline CDR1 MNHEY, CDR2 SVGAGI. This CDR3 contains 13 residues.

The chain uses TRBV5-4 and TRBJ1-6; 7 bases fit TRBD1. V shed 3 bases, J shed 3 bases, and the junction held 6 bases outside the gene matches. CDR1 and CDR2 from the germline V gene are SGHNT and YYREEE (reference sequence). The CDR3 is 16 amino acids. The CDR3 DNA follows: TGTGCCAGCAGCTCGTGGGGACAGTACTATAATTCACCCCTCCACTTT. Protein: CASSSWGQYYNSPLHF. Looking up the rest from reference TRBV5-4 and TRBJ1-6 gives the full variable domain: ETGVTQSPTHLIKTRGQQVTLRCSSQSGHNTVSWYQQALGQGPQFIFQYYREEENGRGNFPPRFSGLQFPNYSSELNVNALELDDSALYLCASSSWGQYYNSPLHFGNGTRLTVT.

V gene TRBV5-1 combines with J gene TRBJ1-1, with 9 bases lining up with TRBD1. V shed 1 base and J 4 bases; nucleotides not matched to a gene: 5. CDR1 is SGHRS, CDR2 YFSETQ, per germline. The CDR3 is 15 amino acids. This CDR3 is CASSLNRGLITEAFF. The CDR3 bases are TGCGCCAGCAGCTTGAACAGGGGGCTGATCACTGAAGCTTTCTTT. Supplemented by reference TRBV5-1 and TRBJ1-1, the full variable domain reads KAGVTQTPRYLIKTRGQQVTLSCSPISGHRSVSWYQQTPGQGLQFLFEYFSETQRNKGNFPGRFSGRQFSNSRSEMNVSTLELGDSALYLCASSLNRGLITEAFFGQGTRLTVV.

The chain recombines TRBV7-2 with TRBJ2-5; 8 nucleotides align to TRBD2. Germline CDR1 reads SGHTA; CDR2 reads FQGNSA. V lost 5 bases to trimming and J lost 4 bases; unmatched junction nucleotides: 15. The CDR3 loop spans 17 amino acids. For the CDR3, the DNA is TGTGCCAGCAGCACCACCTCTCCGGGACTAGGAGGAGAGACCCAGTACTTC. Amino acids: CASSTTSPGLGGETQYF.

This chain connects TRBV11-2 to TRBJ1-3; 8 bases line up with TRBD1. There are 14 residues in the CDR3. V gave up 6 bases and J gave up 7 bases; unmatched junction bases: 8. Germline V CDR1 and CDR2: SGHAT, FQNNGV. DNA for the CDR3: TGTGCCAGCAGGAAGGACAGGGTCGGGAACACCATATATTTT. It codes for CASRKDRVGNTIYF. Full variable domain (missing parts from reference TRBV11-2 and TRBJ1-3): EAGVAQSPRYKIIEKRQSVAFWCNPISGHATLYWYQQILGQGPKLLIQFQNNGVVDDSQLPKDRFSAERLKGVDSTLKIQPAKLEDSAVYLCASRKDRVGNTIYFGEGSWLTVV.

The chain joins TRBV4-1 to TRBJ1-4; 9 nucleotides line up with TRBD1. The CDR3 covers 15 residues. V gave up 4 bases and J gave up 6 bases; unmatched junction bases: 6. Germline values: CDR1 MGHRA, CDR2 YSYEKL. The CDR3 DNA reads TGCGCCAGCAGCCCATGGGACAGGGAAGATGAAAAACTGTTTTTT. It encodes CASSPWDREDEKLFF.

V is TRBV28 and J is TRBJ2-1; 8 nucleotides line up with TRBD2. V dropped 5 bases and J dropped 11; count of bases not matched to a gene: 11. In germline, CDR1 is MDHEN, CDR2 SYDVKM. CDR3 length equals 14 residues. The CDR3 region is CASSRLAGMRKQFF. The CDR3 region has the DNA TGTGCCAGCAGTAGGCTAGCGGGCATGCGTAAGCAGTTCTTC.

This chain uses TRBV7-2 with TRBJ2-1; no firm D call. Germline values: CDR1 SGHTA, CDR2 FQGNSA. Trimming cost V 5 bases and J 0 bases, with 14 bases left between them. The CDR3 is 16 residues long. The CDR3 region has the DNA TGTGCCAGCAGCCCGAACTCGTTTCCCTCCTACAATGAGCAGTTCTTC. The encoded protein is CASSPNSFPSYNEQFF.

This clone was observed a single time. In nucleotides, the CDR3 is TGTGCCAGCAGCTTACAGGCCCAGGGCACCGGGGAGCTGTTTTTT. Translation gives CASSLQAQGTGELFF. The chain couples TRBV7-6 to TRBJ2-2, with D tentatively TRBD1 (5 bases). V lost 2 bases and J lost 4, with 11 bases in between. Germline V gene lookup returns CDR1 SGHVS and CDR2 FNYEAQ. The CDR3 sequence is 15 residues long.

The CDR3 DNA reads TGCAGCGTTGTAGGACAGTCGGGCGCGGCTGAAGCTTTCTTT. It specifies CSVVGQSGAAEAFF. The chain has TRBV29-1 and TRBJ1-1; the D gene is possibly TRBD1 (6 bases). The CDR3 runs to 14 residues. CDR1 is SQVTM, CDR2 ANQGSEA, per germline. V shed 4 bases and J shed 6 bases, with 18 bases lying between them.

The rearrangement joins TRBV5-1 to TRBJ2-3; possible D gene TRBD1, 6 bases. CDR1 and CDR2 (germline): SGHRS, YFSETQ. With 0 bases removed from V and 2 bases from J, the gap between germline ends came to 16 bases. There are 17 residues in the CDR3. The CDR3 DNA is TGCGCCAGCAGCTTGGCCGGGACACAGGGTCCCACAGATACGCAGTATTTT. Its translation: CASSLAGTQGPTDTQYF. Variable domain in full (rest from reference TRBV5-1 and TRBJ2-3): KAGVTQTPRYLIKTRGQQVTLSCSPISGHRSVSWYQQTPGQGLQFLFEYFSETQRNKGNFPGRFSGRQFSNSRSEMNVSTLELGDSALYLCASSLAGTQGPTDTQYFGPGTRLTVL.

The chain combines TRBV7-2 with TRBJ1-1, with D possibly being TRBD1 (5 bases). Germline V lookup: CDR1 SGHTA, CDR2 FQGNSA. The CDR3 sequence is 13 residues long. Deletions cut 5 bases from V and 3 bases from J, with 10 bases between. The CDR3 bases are TGTGCCAGCAGCCCCCCAGGGTACACTGAAGCTTTCTTT. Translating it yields CASSPPGYTEAFF. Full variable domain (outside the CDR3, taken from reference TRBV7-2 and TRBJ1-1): GAGVSQSPSNKVTEKGKDVELRCDPISGHTALYWYRQSLGQGLEFLIYFQGNSAPDKSGLPSDRFSAERTGGSVSTLTIQRTQQEDSAVYLCASSPPGYTEAFFGQGTRLTVV.

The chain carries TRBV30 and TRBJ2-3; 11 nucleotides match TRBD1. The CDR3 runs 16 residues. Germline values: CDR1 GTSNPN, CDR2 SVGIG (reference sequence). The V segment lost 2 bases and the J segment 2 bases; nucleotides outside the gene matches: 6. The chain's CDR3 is CAWSLWTGGLTDTQYF. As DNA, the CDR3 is TGTGCCTGGAGTCTATGGACAGGGGGCCTCACAGATACGCAGTATTTT.

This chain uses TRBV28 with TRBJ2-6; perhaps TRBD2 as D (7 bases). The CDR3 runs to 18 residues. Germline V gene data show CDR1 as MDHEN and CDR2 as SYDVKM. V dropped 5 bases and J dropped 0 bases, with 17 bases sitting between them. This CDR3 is CASSKVGGPGSGANVLTF. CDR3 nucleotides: TGTGCCAGCAGTAAAGTCGGGGGGCCCGGCTCTGGGGCCAACGTCCTGACTTTC.